These T cell receptor beta chains were read from a single sample in a study of CXCR3-negative and CXCR3-positive naive CD8 T cells. From the 5' RACE reads, TCRdb lists one entry per CDR3 protein and no DNA. The sample shows 49,000 or so distinct CDR3 sequences, and 0.55% to 0.6% sits with its ten largest clones. Sample: naive CXCR3+ CD8+ T cells from blood. These TCRs come from a human donor in good health. Some clones in this sample may be carry-over from other donors' samples. Both conserved end residues are part of each CDR3.

V,J,CDR3
TRBV4-3,TRBJ1-1,CASSQQRGTEAFF
TRBV25-1,TRBJ1-2,CASSESMAGDGYTF
TRBV27,TRBJ2-7,CASSPRTGEPYEQYF
TRBV29-1,TRBJ2-1,CSVWLLNYNEQFF
TRBV28,TRBJ2-1,CASSPGNEQFF
TRBV11-1,TRBJ2-3,CASSKKFEDTQYF
TRBV14,TRBJ2-7,CASSQVARLPYEQYF
TRBV14,TRBJ2-1,CASSLLFASGVGPYYEQFF
TRBV6-2/TRBV6-3,TRBJ2-5,CASSPRTFGETQYF
TRBV11-3,TRBJ2-7,CASSDGGSSGGSYEQYF
TRBV4-3,TRBJ1-3,CASSHLQSSGNTIYF
TRBV20-1,TRBJ2-2,CSASPTGELFF
TRBV5-8,TRBJ2-1,CASSLQFSSYNEQLF
TRBV7-2,TRBJ2-7,CASSPKGGGRPFGEQYF
TRBV20-1,TRBJ2-6,CSARDPRTTWANVLTF
TRBV30,TRBJ1-4,CAWRPGHGNEKLFF
TRBV12-3/TRBV12-4,TRBJ2-5,CASSLVGAGETQYF
TRBV28,TRBJ1-2,CASSLTRNYGYTF
TRBV29-1,TRBJ2-7,CSVPGSSYEQYF
TRBV6-2/TRBV6-3,TRBJ2-5,CASSRGDYVRETQYF
TRBV7-9,TRBJ1-6,CASSGGISPLHF
TRBV12-3/TRBV12-4,TRBJ1-5,CASSSIDSSNQPQHF
TRBV28,TRBJ1-2,CASSLTGTGGYTF
TRBV29-1,TRBJ2-1,CSVVWQAPGISDDEQFF
TRBV9,TRBJ1-1,CASSGTGGTEAFF
TRBV7-9,TRBJ2-7,CASSFSGDSLTYEQYF
TRBV7-9,TRBJ1-2,CASSFPRLDYGYTF
TRBV7-2,TRBJ1-1,CASSLRGWGTEAFF
TRBV28,TRBJ2-1,CASSLVGPYNEQFF
TRBV28,TRBJ2-5,CASTRKPRETQYF
TRBV29-1,TRBJ2-5,CSVEDPSRGPHGPQETQYF
TRBV7-3,TRBJ2-1,CASRPSGGNEQFF
TRBV28,TRBJ2-3,CASSLSLAGPTDTQYF
TRBV10-3,TRBJ1-2,CAIGSGENYGYTF
TRBV19,TRBJ2-1,CASRGTDRVEQFF
TRBV7-9,TRBJ2-7,CASSLEVDYEQYF
TRBV6-2/TRBV6-3,TRBJ2-7,CASSFLQYEQYF
TRBV7-9,TRBJ2-7,CASSLGDMSSYEQYF
TRBV28,TRBJ2-3,CASSLNRDSSWDTQYF
TRBV19,TRBJ2-7,CASSYTVTYEQYF
TRBV6-5,TRBJ2-3,CDSRLLAGPEDTQYF
TRBV2,TRBJ2-7,CASRIHRDNPSYEQYF
TRBV5-1,TRBJ2-7,CASSWGGDLSEEQYF
TRBV29-1,TRBJ2-7,CSVEYRRDEQYF
TRBV20-1,TRBJ2-3,CSARVAEYTDTQYF
TRBV7-2,TRBJ1-1,CASSLAVGNTEAFF
TRBV2,TRBJ2-2,CASSEIFGARTGELFF
TRBV27,TRBJ2-1,CASSLSGVEQFF
TRBV14,TRBJ2-1,CASSFSRYNEQFF
TRBV3-1,TRBJ1-3,CASRPEPQGSNTIYF
TRBV12-3/TRBV12-4,TRBJ2-1,CASSPPSGGAASYEQFF
TRBV20-1,TRBJ2-5,CSALWRETYQETQYF
TRBV4-3,TRBJ2-1,CASSQAGDYNEQFF
TRBV9,TRBJ2-1,CASSEGYNEQFF
TRBV7-9,TRBJ2-3,CASSLKDTDTQYF
TRBV7-8,TRBJ2-1,CASSSGTSYNEQFF
TRBV20-1,TRBJ2-1,CSARKSRLAGVSYNEQFF
TRBV29-1,TRBJ2-7,CSVLGLDSYEQYF
TRBV7-9,TRBJ2-4,CASSWTGDKNIQYF